These 32 T cell receptor beta chains were all obtained from the same sample, sequenced in a study of response to subunit inactivated influenza vaccine. TCRdb redid the calling of the RT-PCR reads with MiXCR, one entry per CDR3 protein. Of around 570,000 distinct CDR3 sequences listed, 10% to 12% are singletons. The sample also formed part of further work on T cells expressing NK-cell markers. As reported in that work: As the method of synthesis, 5'RACE template switching with UMIs yielded TCR beta cDNA.

This material consisted of PBMCs from blood, taken on the day of vaccination. These receptors all stem from a middle-aged man who received an inactivated influenza vaccine.

The chain has TRBV28 and TRBJ2-7; TRBD2 agrees at 10 bases. The CDR3 has 15 residues. Germline V gene data show CDR1 as MDHEN and CDR2 as SYDVKM. V lost 8 bases and J lost 0; bases outside the gene matches: 7. CDR3: CASGDSGRTSYEQYF. CDR3 sequence (DNA): TGTGCCAGCGGCGATAGCGGGAGGACCTCCTACGAGCAGTACTTC.

This clonotype was counted between two and nine times. This chain links TRBV6-1 with TRBJ1-2; tentatively, D is TRBD1 (6 bases). The CDR3 contains 13 residues. Germline V gene sequence: CDR1 MNHNS, CDR2 SASEGT. V lost 2 bases and J 5 bases, leaving 9 bases between the germline ends. The CDR3 DNA reads as TGTGCCAGCAGTGAAACAGGGTTATATGGCTACACCTTC. Its translation: CASSETGLYGYTF.

Ten or more counts support this clonotype. The gene calls are TRBV18 and TRBJ1-3; D is uncertain. Germline V gene data show CDR1 as KGHSH and CDR2 as LQKENI. Deletions cut 4 bases from V and 0 bases from J, with 16 bases between. The CDR3 is 17 residues long. As DNA, the CDR3 is TGTGCCAGCTCACTGAGGACCCCGGGAGCCTCTGGAAACACCATATATTTT. The encoded protein is CASSLRTPGASGNTIYF. Drawing the rest from reference TRBV18 and TRBJ1-3, the complete variable domain is NAGVMQNPRHLVRRRGQEARLRCSPMKGHSHVYWYRQLPEEGLKFMVYLQKENIIDESGMPKERFSAEFPKEGPSILRIQQVVRGDSAAYFCASSLRTPGASGNTIYFGEGSWLTVV.

This clonotype was counted between two and nine times. The CDR3, as DNA: TGTGCCAGCAGTTTATTGGGTAATCAAGATACGCAGTATTTT. This encodes CASSLLGNQDTQYF. This chain uses TRBV12-3 or TRBV12-4 with TRBJ2-3; no clear D gene. Trimming cost V 2 bases and J 5 bases, with 11 bases left between them. The CDR3 loop spans 14 amino acids.

This clonotype turned up a few times. V and J are TRBV5-6 and TRBJ2-3, with no clear D. CDR1 and CDR2 from the germline V gene are SGHDT and YYEEEE. V was shortened by 4 bases and J by 2 bases, with 17 bases between the two germline ends. CDR3 length: 16 amino acids. The CDR3 spells CASSPLSIFSTDTQYF. As DNA, the CDR3 is TGTGCCAGCAGCCCCTTATCTATCTTTTCCACAGATACGCAGTATTTT.

There are many counts of this clonotype. The rearrangement uses TRBV5-1 and TRBJ2-3; 9 bases fit TRBD2. This CDR3 is built from 15 residues. V lost 4 bases, J lost 1 base, and 4 bases stayed unmatched. Per germline, CDR1 SGHRS and CDR2 YFSETQ. The CDR3 nucleotides are TGCGCCAGCAGCCGGAGGACTAGCGGCACAGATACGCAGTATTTT. Its translation is CASSRRTSGTDTQYF.

This clonotype was counted between two and nine times. The rearrangement uses TRBV19 and TRBJ2-1, with TRBD1 matching over 9 bases. This CDR3 is built from 16 residues. The junction had 7 bases not matched to a gene; V was cut back by 4 bases and J by 3 bases. Germline CDR1 reads LNHDA; CDR2 reads SQIVND (reference sequence). This chain's CDR3 is CASSRLDRGNYNEQFF. Written as DNA, the CDR3 is TGTGCCAGTAGTAGACTCGACAGGGGGAACTACAATGAGCAGTTCTTC.

V gene TRBV27 combines with J gene TRBJ2-5; D is uncertain. The germline gives CDR1 MNHEY, CDR2 SMNVEV (reference sequence). The V and J ends lost 6 bases and 7 bases respectively, with 21 bases between them. CDR3 length: 15 residues. The CDR3 here is CASRPIDGRLGTQYF. The CDR3 DNA reads TGTGCCAGCAGACCCATCGACGGCCGTCTTGGGACCCAGTACTTC.

The CDR3 region is CSVDAGGRNYGYTF. The CDR3 DNA follows: TGCAGCGTTGACGCAGGGGGCCGGAACTATGGCTACACCTTC. J is TRBJ1-2 and V is TRBV29-1, with 8 bases matching TRBD1. With 3 bases clipped from V and 2 bases from J, the junction kept 5 bases outside the gene matches. The CDR3 loop spans 14 amino acids. In germline, CDR1 is SQVTM, CDR2 ANQGSEA.

The V gene is TRBV9, the J gene TRBJ2-5; 12 bases align to TRBD2. After removal of 4 bases from V and 1 base from J, the junction contained 5 bases not matched to a gene. The CDR3 is 16 residues long. Germline values: CDR1 SGDLS, CDR2 YYNGEE. CDR3 DNA: TGTGCCAGCAGCCCGAGACTAGCGGGGGCCCAAGAGACCCAGTACTTC. Its translation: CASSPRLAGAQETQYF.

The CDR3 spells CSASEGSRPPNEQFF. CDR3 coding DNA: TGCAGTGCTAGTGAAGGATCTAGACCACCCAATGAGCAGTTCTTC. The rearrangement joins TRBV20-1 to TRBJ2-1; D remains unclear. V lost 3 bases, J lost 6 bases, and 18 bases lay in between. Germline values: CDR1 DFQATT, CDR2 SNEGSKA (reference sequence). CDR3 length: 15 residues.

The chain links TRBV29-1 to TRBJ2-6; D possibly matches TRBD1 or TRBD2 (6 bases each). This CDR3 has 16 residues. CDR1 SQVTM and CDR2 ANQGSEA come from the germline V gene. V gave up 4 bases and J gave up 0 bases, with 13 bases separating them. CDR3 amino acids: CSVVGGPVSGANVLTF. In DNA form, the CDR3 reads TGCAGCGTTGTTGGGGGGCCCGTCTCTGGGGCCAACGTCCTGACTTTC.

CDR3 DNA: TGTGCCAGCAGTGAAGCGCTTCTCGGGACAGGGGGCTCTGGGGCCAACGTCCTGACTTTC. This encodes CASSEALLGTGGSGANVLTF. The chain employs TRBV2 and TRBJ2-6; TRBD1 agrees at 11 bases. Germline trimming cut 0 bases from V and 0 bases from J; bases unmatched to any gene: 7. The CDR3 covers 20 residues. Per germline, CDR1 SNHLY and CDR2 FYNNEI.

In its sample, this clonotype was seen many times. This sequence joins TRBV5-1 and TRBJ2-1; 10 bases are a match to TRBD2. The length of the CDR3 is 14 residues. Trimming removed 4 bases from V and 8 bases from J; junction bases left unmatched: 6. Per germline, CDR1 SGHRS and CDR2 YFSETQ. CDR3 DNA sequence: TGCGCCAGCAGCCAGTCCGGGACTAGCGATGAGCAGTTCTTC. This encodes CASSQSGTSDEQFF. Combining the CDR3 with reference TRBV5-1 and TRBJ2-1 gives the whole variable domain KAGVTQTPRYLIKTRGQQVTLSCSPISGHRSVSWYQQTPGQGLQFLFEYFSETQRNKGNFPGRFSGRQFSNSRSEMNVSTLELGDSALYLCASSQSGTSDEQFFGPGTRLTVL.

This chain connects TRBV28 to TRBJ2-2; no clear D gene. V lost 3 bases to trimming and J lost 6 bases, with 14 bases between them. CDR3 length: 15 residues. Germline V CDR1 and CDR2: MDHEN, SYDVKM. This chain's CDR3 is CASSFPRNGAGELFF. CDR3 sequence (DNA): TGTGCCAGCAGTTTTCCCCGGAACGGCGCCGGGGAGCTGTTTTTT.

In its sample, this clonotype was seen a few times. J is TRBJ2-5 and V is TRBV5-5, with 9 bases identical to TRBD2. The CDR3 extends over 15 amino acids. CDR1 and CDR2 (germline): SGHKS, YYEKEE (reference sequence). V dropped 3 bases and J dropped 3; count of bases not matched to a gene: 6. The CDR3 sequence: CASSWVTSGKETQYF. The CDR3, as DNA: TGTGCCAGCAGCTGGGTGACTAGCGGAAAAGAGACCCAGTACTTC.

This clonotype was observed a few times. The chain combines TRBV21-1 with TRBJ2-4; the listed D gene, TRBD2, was not tested against the DNA. TRBV21-1 is designated a pseudogene. There are 17 residues in the CDR3. In DNA, the CDR3 is TGTGCCAGCAGCAAAGAGGGCGGGACGGTAGCCAAAAACATTCAGTACTTC. Translated, it gives CASSKEGGTVAKNIQYF.

The rearrangement joins TRBV11-2 to TRBJ2-3; D call uncertain. The CDR3 is 13 residues long. Germline V gene sequence: CDR1 SGHAT, CDR2 FQNNGV. Trimming left V 4 bases short and J 4 bases short, with 9 bases between. In DNA form, the CDR3 reads TGTGCCAGCAGCTGGACCCGGGCAGATACGCAGTATTTT. This sequence encodes CASSWTRADTQYF.

This clonotype was counted between two and nine times. The chain is built from TRBV6-1 and TRBJ2-5, with 11 positions matching TRBD2. V dropped 7 bases and J dropped 0; count of bases not matched to a gene: 7. The CDR3 loop spans 16 amino acids. Per the germline V gene, CDR1 is MNHNS and CDR2 is SASEGT. CDR3 in amino acids: CASTPGLAVYQETQYF. The CDR3 DNA sequence: TGTGCCAGCACCCCGGGACTAGCGGTGTACCAAGAGACCCAGTACTTC.

This clonotype was picked up many times. The chain has TRBV11-2 and TRBJ2-2; D ambiguous. The CDR3 contains 13 residues. V was cut by 3 bases and J by 4 bases, with 6 bases left in between. Germline V gene lookup returns CDR1 SGHAT and CDR2 FQNNGV. CDR3 protein: CASSFGRTGELFF. The CDR3 region has the DNA TGTGCCAGCAGCTTTGGCCGCACCGGGGAGCTGTTTTTT.

J is TRBJ1-5 and V is TRBV5-5, with 7 nucleotides matching TRBD1. From germline, CDR1 is SGHKS and CDR2 YYEKEE (reference sequence). This CDR3 is built from 15 residues. V shed 3 bases, J shed 0 bases, and the junction held 3 bases outside the gene matches. The CDR3 region is CASSWGQNSNQPQHF. CDR3 sequence (DNA): TGTGCCAGCAGCTGGGGACAGAATAGCAATCAGCCCCAGCATTTT. Based on the CDR3 plus reference TRBV5-5 and TRBJ1-5, the full variable domain is DAGVTQSPTHLIKTRGQQVTLRCSPISGHKSVSWYQQVLGQGPQFIFQYYEKEERGRGNFPDRFSARQFPNYSSELNVNALLLGDSALYLCASSWGQNSNQPQHFGDGTRLSIL.

This clonotype was observed many times. This chain links TRBV5-6 with TRBJ2-5; D unresolved. V lost 0 bases, J lost 5 bases, and 8 bases lay in between. Germline CDR1 SGHDT, CDR2 YYEEEE. This CDR3 is 13 amino acids long. Here the CDR3 DNA reads TGTGCCAGCAGCTTGGGCAGCCTGGAGACCCAGTACTTC. It is translated as CASSLGSLETQYF.

This clonotype occurred many times. V gene TRBV12-3 or TRBV12-4 combines with J gene TRBJ2-1; 10 nucleotides line up with TRBD2. V gave up 2 bases and J gave up 13 bases; unmatched junction bases: 5. CDR3 length: 13 residues. In DNA form, the CDR3 reads TGTGCCAGCAGTTTAATAACTAGCGGGGTACAGTTCTTC. Translated: CASSLITSGVQFF.

This clonotype was counted a few times. V and J are TRBV20-1 and TRBJ1-5, with a weak D call TRBD1 (5 bases). The CDR3 has 15 residues. The germline V gene encodes CDR1 DFQATT and CDR2 SNEGSKA (reference sequence). Trimming stripped 3 bases from V and 0 bases from J, with 12 bases between. This chain's CDR3 is CSAREGRNSNQPQHF. The CDR3 bases are TGCAGTGCTAGGGAGGGACGGAATAGCAATCAGCCCCAGCATTTT.

This chain uses TRBV19 with TRBJ1-1, with D hard to call. V shed 3 bases and J shed 6 bases, with 11 bases lying between them. Germline V lookup: CDR1 LNHDA, CDR2 SQIVND (reference sequence). The CDR3 contains 13 residues. The CDR3 protein is CASSISGQAEAFF. The CDR3 DNA follows: TGTGCCAGTAGTATTTCCGGGCAGGCTGAAGCTTTCTTT.

This clonotype was recorded at least ten times. J is TRBJ2-3 and V is TRBV4-1; 11 nucleotides line up with TRBD1. The CDR3 covers 16 residues. The ends lost 3 bases at V and 1 base at J; junction bases unmatched: 3. Per the germline V gene, CDR1 is MGHRA and CDR2 is YSYEKL. The CDR3 is CASSQGTGGGTDTQYF. The CDR3, as DNA: TGCGCCAGCAGCCAGGGGACAGGGGGAGGCACAGATACGCAGTATTTT.

In this sample, this clonotype turned up many times. This chain links TRBV12-3 or TRBV12-4 with TRBJ2-3; D ambiguous. The CDR3 length is 12 residues. V was clipped by 6 bases and J by 5 bases, with 9 bases between them. For the CDR3, the DNA is TGTGCCAGCAGCTCAGGATTAGATACGCAGTATTTT. This sequence encodes CASSSGLDTQYF.

The table lists this clonotype with many counts. The CDR3 protein is CASSLGQTLRSTYNEQFF. The CDR3 bases are TGCGCCAGCAGCCTAGGACAGACCCTAAGAAGTACTTACAATGAGCAGTTCTTC. The chain links TRBV5-1 to TRBJ2-1, with a possible D match to TRBD1 (6 bases). This CDR3 is 18 amino acids long. The germline gives CDR1 SGHRS, CDR2 YFSETQ. V was clipped by 4 bases and J by 4 bases, with 24 bases between them.

The rearrangement joins TRBV6-2 or TRBV6-3 to TRBJ1-5; D unclear. V was pared by 7 bases and J by 3 bases, with 7 bases between. The V gene's germline CDR1 is MNHEY and CDR2 SVGEGT. This CDR3 has 12 residues. CDR3 residues: CASKVDNQPQHF. The CDR3 nucleotides are TGTGCCAGCAAGGTCGACAATCAGCCCCAGCATTTT.

The gene calls are TRBV29-1 and TRBJ1-5, with D unresolved. Germline CDR1 and CDR2: SQVTM and ANQGSEA. Trimming cost V 7 bases and J 1 base, with 17 bases left between them. CDR3 size: 15 residues. CDR3 nucleotide sequence: TGCAGCGGAACTTCGCCCCTGGTGAGCAATCAGCCCCAGCATTTT. This sequence encodes CSGTSPLVSNQPQHF. Complete variable domain (other parts from reference TRBV29-1 and TRBJ1-5): SAVISQKPSRDICQRGTSLTIQCQVDSQVTMMFWYRQQPGQSLTLIATANQGSEATYESGFVIDKFPISRPNLTFSTLTVSNMSPEDSSIYLCSGTSPLVSNQPQHFGDGTRLSIL.

The chain links TRBV3-1 to TRBJ1-6; D ambiguous. V was clipped by 4 bases and J by 8 bases, with 9 bases between them. CDR1 and CDR2 (germline): LGHDT, YNNKEL (reference sequence). The CDR3 sequence is 13 residues long. The DNA of the CDR3 is TGTGCCAGCAGCCCGAAGAGAGATTCACCCCTCCACTTT. Protein: CASSPKRDSPLHF. Filled out from reference TRBV3-1 and TRBJ1-6, the complete variable domain reads DTAVSQTPKYLVTQMGNDKSIKCEQNLGHDTMYWYKQDSKKFLKIMFSYNNKELIINETVPNRFSPKSPDKAHLNLHINSLELGDSAVYFCASSPKRDSPLHFGNGTRLTVT.

CDR3 residues: CSAPTGAVGYTF. In DNA, the CDR3 is TGCAGCGCCCCAACAGGGGCAGTGGGCTACACCTTC. The chain joins TRBV29-1 to TRBJ1-2, with 7 bases lining up with TRBD1. The trim removed 7 bases at V and 8 bases at J, leaving 10 bases unmatched. Germline CDR1 is SQVTM and CDR2 is ANQGSEA. The CDR3 length is 12 residues.